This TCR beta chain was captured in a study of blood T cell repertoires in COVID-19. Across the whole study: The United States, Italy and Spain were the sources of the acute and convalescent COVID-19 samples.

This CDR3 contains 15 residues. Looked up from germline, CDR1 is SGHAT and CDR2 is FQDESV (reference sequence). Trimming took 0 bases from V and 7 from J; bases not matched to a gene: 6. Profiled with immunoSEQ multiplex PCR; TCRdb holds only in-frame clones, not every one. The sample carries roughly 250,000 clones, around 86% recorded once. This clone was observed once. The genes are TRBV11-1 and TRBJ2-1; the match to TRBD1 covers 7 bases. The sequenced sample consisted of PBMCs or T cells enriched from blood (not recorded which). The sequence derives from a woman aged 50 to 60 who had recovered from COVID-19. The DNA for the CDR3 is TGTGCCAGCAGCTTAGCAAGACAGGGTAGGAATGAGCAGTTCTTC. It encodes CASSLARQGRNEQFF.